The sequence of this TCR beta chain was determined in a study of post-analysis software for immune sequencing data. Study information: The courses of disease that were included comprised relapsing-remitting, secondary progressive and progressive-relapsing multiple sclerosis. Study results and caveats: TRBV5-6, TRBV5-1 and TRBV20-1 belonged to a set of roughly five TRBV segments that were more frequent in patients than controls. F measure showed strong co-clustering of same-batch samples.

On this clonotype itself: Its cognate antigen is unknown.

Unique molecular identifiers were built into the TCR beta cDNA libraries. TCRdb re-called the PCR reads with MiXCR, one entry per CDR3 protein. The table lists approximately 630,000 distinct CDR3 sequences, 59% of them singletons. With 4 bases removed from V and 5 bases from J, the gap between germline ends came to 19 bases. The CDR3 is 15 amino acids. Germline CDR1 reads SQVTM; CDR2 reads ANQGSEA. The sequencing input was blood. The clonotype originates from a girl aged 2-10 years with multiple sclerosis. The chain employs TRBV29-1 and TRBJ2-3; D perhaps matches TRBD2 (7 bases). The CDR3 loop is CSVVGGRHDGDTQYF. CDR3 DNA sequence: TGCAGCGTTGTGGGGGGGCGGCATGATGGAGATACGCAGTATTTT.